The 3 T cell receptor beta chains in this list originate from one sample, sequenced in a study of technical replicates of blood from several donors. Clones were sequenced by immunoSEQ multiplex PCR, and TCRdb holds only the in-frame ones, with some missing. The table includes over 55,000 clones, about 88% detected once. The sequencing sample was made of PBMCs. The receptor set was obtained from a human donor in good health. Some clones in this sample may be carry-over from other donors' samples.

The sample holds one count of this clone. V and J are TRBV7-2 and TRBJ1-2; possibly TRBD1 for D (6 bases). CDR3 size: 15 residues. Germline values: CDR1 SGHTA, CDR2 FQGNSA. V was pared by 5 bases and J by 4 bases, with 17 bases between. The CDR3 DNA reads TGTGCCAGCAGCCCGCCGGGGGGCTACGGCTATGGCTACACCTTC. Its protein product is CASSPPGGYGYGYTF.

The gene calls are TRBV5-1 and TRBJ2-7; 9 nucleotides agree with TRBD2. This CDR3 is 15 amino acids long. J lost 2 bases, V lost 0 bases, and 3 bases had no gene match. Germline V gene data show CDR1 as SGHRS and CDR2 as YFSETQ. The CDR3 protein is CASSLVAGGTYEQYF. The CDR3 DNA reads as TGCGCCAGCAGCTTGGTGGCGGGGGGGACCTACGAGCAGTACTTC.

The V call is TRBV4-3, the J call TRBJ2-3; TRBD1 matches 9 bases. Trimming at V came to 0 bases and at J to 5 bases, leaving 9 bases not matched to a gene. The CDR3 contains 17 residues. Germline CDR1 is LGHNA and CDR2 is YSLEER. In DNA form, the CDR3 reads TGCGCCAGCAGCCAAGAACGAGGACAGGGGATTGTAGATACGCAGTATTTT. This encodes CASSQERGQGIVDTQYF.